This TCR beta chain was obtained from a study of T cells in localized non-small cell lung cancer. Whole-study findings and limits: Investigators sequenced only a single tumor region, leaving heterogeneity possible.

The CDR3 runs 15 residues. Germline loops: CDR1 MNHNY, CDR2 SVGAGI (reference sequence). J was trimmed by 2 bases and V by 5 bases; bases with no gene match: 8. Measured with immunoSEQ multiplex PCR; TCRdb has only the in-frame clones, and not every one. The sample lists about 24,000 clones, roughly 90% occurring once. Only one count was recorded for this clone. Antigen: not known. The sample consisted of peripheral blood, taken before any cancer treatment. The rearrangement joins TRBV6-6 to TRBJ1-2; 7 positions match TRBD1. The clonotype comes from a male donor aged 60 or over with stage I squamous cell lung carcinoma. The CDR3 bases are TGTGCCAGCAGTACGAAGACAGGGATAAACTATGGCTACACCTTC. Amino acids: CASSTKTGINYGYTF.